This T cell receptor beta chain was found in a study of a mutant IDH1 vaccine in newly diagnosed glioma (dated by TCRdb to about 2021). The study in broad terms: Of the 25 to 40 patients who were treated, around 62% were male and around 38% were female, and the mean age was around 43 years. Prior to enrollment, patients had been given standard therapy consisting of radiotherapy alone, temozolomide alone, or radiochemotherapy with temozolomide, with the combination given to most patients. Six visits were used for peripheral blood collection: V03 (baseline), V05, V07, V10, V12 and V13. Longitudinal TCRB deep sequencing was performed for roughly 24 treated patients wherever samples were available for exploratory analyses. Study-wide conclusions, independent of this receptor: Selection of PBMC samples for TCRB deep sequencing was based on availability. Across multiple MHC alleles, vaccine-induced immune responses were seen in nearly 95% of patients. Changes in the top peripheral T cell clonotypes picked up by TCRB sequencing did not appear to be linked to pseudoprogression. It was noted by the authors that analyses of patient blood samples could not be reproduced owing to sample limitations.

The meaning of the sample's time point label: baseline, week 1 (first vaccination visit). Explained via the paper, the treatment or condition label denotes: pre-vaccination baseline after standard-of-care therapy. Donors had newly diagnosed WHO grade 3 or 4 IDH1-mutant astrocytomas with loss of nuclear ATRX. The samples were drawn from NOA16, a multicentre, single-arm, open-label phase I trial in Germany that tested a mutant IDH1 peptide vaccine in humans for the first time. Visit V03 blood draws served as the baseline sample for immunogenicity testing. The DNeasy Blood and Tissue Kit was used to extract genomic DNA from EDTA blood for TCRB sequencing. The CDR3 measures 19 amino acids from cysteine to phenylalanine. Only the CDR3 region is kept as DNA, spanning 57 bases read in frame from base 1. The library was generated by the immunoSEQ multiplex PCR assay. Following the manufacturer's protocol, the hsTCRB Kit was used to amplify rearranged TCR beta chain sequences. TCRB libraries were sequenced on an Illumina MiSeq. The authors processed their data as follows. Demultiplexing, trimming and gene mapping were performed with the kit vendor's proprietary platform. What TCRdb holds here is the immuneACCESS table cut down to in-frame rearrangements. Part of the clones is not present; checked against another copy, under half of the missing clones reflect an unresolved V gene, and the others are unexplained. The D gene and trimming were derived from the DNA, and the V and J assignments and clone size from that table. Present in this sample are around 24,000 clones, 93% of which were seen just once. Roughly 1.1% of the sample rests with the top ten.

About this clone: What this receptor recognizes is not known. Within one base of it there is no much larger clone, and no base qualities were kept.

The sequence came from a middle-aged man with glioma. The chain joins TRBV21-1 to TRBJ2-4; the table's D gene call, TRBD1, was not cross checked with the DNA. TRBV21-1 counts as a pseudogene. Here the sequenced sample was PBMCs, taken from a glioma patient treated with radiotherapy, temozolomide or both. The DNA reads as follows: TGTGCCAGCAGCCAAGGCCCCCCGACAGGGGGCAAAACCAAAAACATTCAGTACTTC. It codes for CASSQGPPTGGKTKNIQYF.